Presented here are 6 T cell receptor beta chains from one specimen sequenced in a study of T cells after yellow fever vaccination. Each CDR3 protein gets one entry after TCRdb re-called the 5' RACE reads with MiXCR. The sample has about 120,000 distinct CDR3 sequences; roughly 10% are singletons. Source: CD8+ T cells sorted from PBMCs, taken on the day of the yellow fever booster vaccination. These receptors were collected from a man younger than 30 who received the YFV17D yellow fever vaccine.

This clonotype was seen a handful of times. J is TRBJ2-7 and V is TRBV9, with 8 bases that match TRBD1. Looked up from germline, CDR1 is SGDLS and CDR2 is YYNGEE. Trimming at V came to 3 bases and at J to 6 bases, leaving 11 bases not matched to a gene. The length of the CDR3 is 15 residues. In nucleotides, the CDR3 is TGTGCCAGCAGCGGACCGGGACAGGTTTCTCTCGAGCAGTACTTC. Translating gives CASSGPGQVSLEQYF.

This clonotype was found a few times. A read error may produce the germline difference seen at one junction end. This rearrangement joins TRBV11-2 to TRBJ2-7; D gene ambiguous. CDR3 length: 12 residues. From germline, CDR1 is SGHAT and CDR2 FQNNGV. CDR3 coding DNA: TGTGCCAGCAGCTTAGAATCCTACGAGAAGTACTTC. Translating it yields CASSLESYEKYF. The full variable domain, in which reference TRBV11-2 and TRBJ2-7 provide the parts outside the CDR3, is EAGVAQSPRYKIIEKRQSVAFWCNPISGHATLYWYQQILGQGPKLLIQFQNNGVVDDSQLPKDRFSAERLKGVDSTLKIQPAKLEDSAVYLCASSLESYEKYFGPGTRLTVT.

This chain connects TRBV27 to TRBJ1-2, with D uncertain. The CDR3 consists of 14 residues. The V and J ends lost 4 bases and 2 bases respectively, with 11 bases between them. Per germline, CDR1 MNHEY and CDR2 SMNVEV (reference sequence). CDR3 sequence: CASSSSGGNYGYTF. The CDR3 nucleotides read TGTGCCAGCAGTTCATCCGGAGGCAACTATGGCTACACCTTC.

This clonotype was seen ten or more times. This chain links TRBV4-1 with TRBJ2-5; possible D gene TRBD1, 6 bases. The germline V and J ends were trimmed by 3 bases and 6 bases, with 20 bases remaining between them. The CDR3 consists of 16 residues. Germline CDR1 is MGHRA and CDR2 is YSYEKL. CDR3 nucleotides: TGCGCCAGCAGCCAGAGGTGGGGCCAGGGGATCCAGACCCAGTACTTC. It specifies CASSQRWGQGIQTQYF.

This clonotype was seen only a few times. This chain links TRBV15 with TRBJ2-3; 11 positions agree with TRBD2. Trimming took 8 bases from V and 0 from J; bases not matched to a gene: 1. From germline, CDR1 is LNHNV and CDR2 YYDKDF (reference sequence). The CDR3 runs 14 residues. The CDR3 sequence is CATLAGGSTDTQYF. In DNA form, the CDR3 reads TGTGCCACCTTAGCGGGGGGGAGCACAGATACGCAGTATTTT.

This clonotype has a count of ten or more. The chain uses TRBV4-1 and TRBJ1-5; possible D gene TRBD1, 5 bases. Trimming removed 0 bases at V and 4 bases at J, with 10 bases between. CDR1 is MGHRA and CDR2 is YSYEKL in the germline V gene. This CDR3 contains 15 residues. The CDR3 loop is CASSQDMGGNQPQHF. DNA for the CDR3: TGCGCCAGCAGCCAAGATATGGGGGGTAATCAGCCCCAGCATTTT.